This is a list of T cell receptor beta chains from one sample in a study of T-cell reconstitution after alpha-beta-depleted transplantation in children. TCRdb recomputed calls from the PCR reads with MiXCR, one row per CDR3 protein. The table has some 300,000 distinct CDR3 sequences, around a tenth seen once. Sequenced material: PBMCs, taken before TCRalphabeta/CD19-depleted stem cell transplant. The receptors here all came from a boy less than two years old with acute myeloid leukemia, due to receive a stem cell transplant. Each CDR3 is given with its conserved first and last residue. A D gene is named only where the DNA matches it firmly. A clone size is listed for some rows: how often the clone was seen (once, few, many), or a class if it is expanded.

>TRBJ2-3|TRBD2|.|TRBV7-3
TGTGCCAGCAGCTTTACTAGCGTTGGTACGCAGTATTTT
CASSFTSVGTQYF
>TRBJ2-1|TRBD2|many|TRBV27
TGTGCCAGCGGGACTAGCGGGAGGGTCTATGAGCAGTTCTTC
CASGTSGRVYEQFF
>TRBJ2-6|.|few|TRBV5-6
TGTGCCAGCAGCAACGAAGACTCTGGGGCCAACGTCCTGACTTTC
CASSNEDSGANVLTF
>TRBJ2-3|.|.|TRBV15
TGTGCCACCAGCAGAGATAAGGTGTACACAGATACGCAGTCAGATACGCAGTATTTT
CATSRDKVYTDTQSDTQYF
>TRBJ2-7|.|few|TRBV6-1
TGTGCCAGCAGTCCCTACACCGATTACGAGCAGTACTTC
CASSPYTDYEQYF
>TRBJ2-1|.|few|TRBV19
TGTGCCAGTAGTACCCAGAAACCCTACAATGAGCAGTTCTTC
CASSTQKPYNEQFF
>TRBJ2-1|TRBD2|many|TRBV5-1
TGCGCCAGCAGCCCAGAGCGGGAAGCCCCCTACAATGAGCAGTTCTTC
CASSPEREAPYNEQFF
>TRBJ2-1|.|many|TRBV27
TGTGCCAGCAGTTTAACCCCGACCCCTAATGAGCAGTTCTTC
CASSLTPTPNEQFF
>TRBJ2-2|.|many|TRBV12-3/TRBV12-4
TGTGCCAGCAGTTTCCGGGAGAACACCGGGGAGCTGTTTTTT
CASSFRENTGELFF
>TRBJ1-1|.|.|TRBV12-3/TRBV12-4
TGTGCCAGCAGTTTATTGGAAGGAGCTTTCTTT
CASSLLEGAFF
>TRBJ2-3|.|.|TRBV20-1
TGCAGTGCTAGAGTCCTTCGGGACTTCTATACGCAGTATTTT
CSARVLRDFYTQYF
>TRBJ2-1|.|many|TRBV20-1
TGCAGTGCTAGAGATAGCGGAGCCTACAATGAGCAGTTCTTC
CSARDSGAYNEQFF
>TRBJ2-3|.|many|TRBV10-3
TGTGCCATCAGTGAGCCGGACAGGGAGGGGACAGATACGCAGTATTTT
CAISEPDREGTDTQYF
>TRBJ1-2|.|.|TRBV29-1
TGCAGCGTTGTCGGACAGTTCCACTATGGCTACACCTTC
CSVVGQFHYGYTF
>TRBJ2-1|.|.|TRBV7-2
TGTGCCAGCAGCCCCTTCGCCGCCCGCTCCTACAATGAGCAGTTCTTC
CASSPFAARSYNEQFF
>TRBJ2-7|.|many|TRBV20-1
TGCAGTGCCCGGGACCGCCTGGGGTACGAGCAGTACTTC
CSARDRLGYEQYF
>TRBJ2-3|.|many|TRBV7-2
TGTGCCAGCAGCCGTGACCCCAAGGCTCGCACAGATACGCAGTATTTT
CASSRDPKARTDTQYF
>TRBJ2-3|.|many|TRBV27
TGTGCCAGCAGTCCCACAGAGCCACACACAGATACGCAGTATTTT
CASSPTEPHTDTQYF
>TRBJ2-3|.|many|TRBV9
TGTGCCAGCAGCGTAGGACACCTCACAGATACGCAGTATTTT
CASSVGHLTDTQYF
>TRBJ1-1|.|many|TRBV3-1
TGTGCCAGCAGCCAGGATAGCAGGGTCAACACTGAAGCTTTCTTT
CASSQDSRVNTEAFF
>TRBJ2-7|TRBD2|.|TRBV7-8
TGTGCCAGCAGCTTTGATGTTCAGATTCATACGGGAGGGCCGTTTTACGAGCAGTACTTC
CASSFDVQIHTGGPFYEQYF
>TRBJ2-3|TRBD2|many|TRBV12-3/TRBV12-4
TGTGCCAGCAGTCCCAGCGGGAGTGACACAGATACGCAGTATTTT
CASSPSGSDTDTQYF
>TRBJ2-7|.|.|TRBV29-1
TGCAGCGTTGACAGCACCTACGAGCAGTACTTC
CSVDSTYEQYF
>TRBJ2-6|.|.|TRBV5-1
TGCGCCAGCAGCTTGCGGATTTTCTCTGGGGCCAACGTCCTGACTTTC
CASSLRIFSGANVLTF
>TRBJ2-2|TRBD1|many|TRBV28
TGTGCCAGCAGTTTATATGGGACAGGGGATACCGGGGAGCTGTTTTTT
CASSLYGTGDTGELFF
>TRBJ2-3|TRBD2|many|TRBV27
TGTGCCAGCAGGAAACTAGCGGGAGAAGATACGCAGTATTTT
CASRKLAGEDTQYF
>TRBJ1-2|.|.|TRBV20-1
TGCAGTGCTAGGGCGTCCGACTATCTTAACTATGGCTACACCTTC
CSARASDYLNYGYTF
>TRBJ1-4|.|many|TRBV4-2
TGTGCCAGCAGCCAAGAGGGGCGGAAGAATGAAAAACTGTTTTTT
CASSQEGRKNEKLFF
>TRBJ1-3|TRBD1|many|TRBV5-1
TGCGCCAGCAGCCCTACCGGGACAGGATTCTCTGGAAACACCATATATTTT
CASSPTGTGFSGNTIYF
>TRBJ2-7|TRBD2|many|TRBV12-3/TRBV12-4
TGTGCCAGCAGTTTATCGGGACTAGCCGACTCCTACGAGCAGTACTTC
CASSLSGLADSYEQYF
>TRBJ1-2|.|many|TRBV13
TGTGCCAGCTTTCCTAGGGGGAACTATGGCTACACCTTC
CASFPRGNYGYTF
>TRBJ2-7|.|few|TRBV28
TGTGCCAGCAGTTTATTAGCCCCCGGACAGGGAGGGTACGAGCAGTACTTC
CASSLLAPGQGGYEQYF
>TRBJ1-1|.|many|TRBV7-9
TGTGCCAGCAGGTTCGGGGGGACTGAAGCTTTCTTT
CASRFGGTEAFF
>TRBJ2-3|TRBD1|many|TRBV6-4
TGTGCCAGCAGTGTTCGGGACAGGGGGCCACAGTATTTT
CASSVRDRGPQYF
>TRBJ1-1|.|many|TRBV5-1
TGCGCCAGCAGCTTGGTAGGCAATTTGAACACTGAAGCTTTCTTT
CASSLVGNLNTEAFF